This is a list of T cell receptor beta chains from one sample in a study of neurological immune-mediated disorders. Using its own MiXCR run on the 5' RACE reads, TCRdb lists one record per CDR3 protein. There are roughly 53,000 distinct CDR3 sequences in the sample; roughly 7.7% occur only once, and 1.5% to 2% lies in the top ten. Sequencing input: PBMCs. These TCRs come from a woman aged 40-49 years in good health. The CDR3 runs from the conserved cysteine through the conserved F or W. The D gene is left open where the match is weak. The size of a clone is reported for some rows only, either as once, few or many, or as a class for expanded clones.

abundance: many; v_gene: TRBV2; d_gene: -; j_gene: TRBJ2-1; len: 14; CDR3aa: CASSEDSSYNEQFF; CDR3nt: TGTGCCAGCAGTGAGGACAGCTCCTACAATGAGCAGTTCTTC
abundance: -; v_gene: TRBV5-1; d_gene: -; j_gene: TRBJ1-6; len: 16; CDR3aa: CARSLVGMDWSEPLNF; CDR3nt: TGCGCCAGAAGCTTGGTGGGAATGGACTGGTCCGAACCCCTCAACTTT
abundance: many; v_gene: TRBV29-1; d_gene: -; j_gene: TRBJ1-2; len: 12; CDR3aa: CSVDYVTGGYTF; CDR3nt: TGCAGCGTTGATTACGTAACTGGGGGCTACACCTTC
abundance: many; v_gene: TRBV20-1; d_gene: -; j_gene: TRBJ2-3; len: 13; CDR3aa: CSASQLGTDTQYF; CDR3nt: TGCAGTGCTAGCCAGTTAGGCACAGATACGCAGTATTTT
abundance: many; v_gene: TRBV9; d_gene: -; j_gene: TRBJ1-6; len: 14; CDR3aa: CASSSGGDNSPLHF; CDR3nt: TGTGCCAGCAGCTCTGGAGGAGACAATTCACCCCTCCACTTT
abundance: few; v_gene: TRBV20-1; d_gene: -; j_gene: TRBJ2-1; len: 11; CDR3aa: CSASPGYEQFF; CDR3nt: TGCAGTGCTAGTCCAGGGTATGAGCAGTTCTTC
abundance: many; v_gene: TRBV20-1; d_gene: TRBD1; j_gene: TRBJ1-1; len: 15; CDR3aa: CSARGPGQGATEAFF; CDR3nt: TGCAGTGCTAGAGGACCAGGACAGGGGGCGACTGAAGCTTTCTTT
abundance: many; v_gene: TRBV10-3; d_gene: TRBD2; j_gene: TRBJ2-2; len: 15; CDR3aa: CAISESARGTGELFF; CDR3nt: TGTGCCATCAGTGAGTCGGCGCGGGGGACCGGGGAGCTGTTTTTT
abundance: many; v_gene: TRBV5-5; d_gene: -; j_gene: TRBJ2-5; len: 15; CDR3aa: CASSFTGSWGETQYF; CDR3nt: TGTGCCAGCAGCTTTACCGGGAGTTGGGGAGAGACCCAGTACTTC
abundance: many; v_gene: TRBV24-1; d_gene: TRBD1; j_gene: TRBJ2-1; len: 14; CDR3aa: CATSDPGGRNEQFF; CDR3nt: TGTGCCACCAGTGACCCAGGGGGACGCAATGAGCAGTTCTTC
abundance: many; v_gene: TRBV7-2; d_gene: -; j_gene: TRBJ2-7; len: 13; CDR3aa: CASNPGGSYEQYF; CDR3nt: TGTGCCAGCAACCCAGGGGGGTCCTACGAGCAGTACTTC
abundance: many; v_gene: TRBV7-9; d_gene: TRBD1; j_gene: TRBJ2-5; len: 14; CDR3aa: CASTTGQGQETQYF; CDR3nt: TGTGCCAGCACCACAGGACAGGGCCAAGAGACCCAGTACTTC
abundance: many; v_gene: TRBV19; d_gene: -; j_gene: TRBJ2-7; len: 15; CDR3aa: CASSFSRDTHYEQYF; CDR3nt: TGTGCCAGTAGTTTTTCTCGGGACACCCACTACGAGCAGTACTTC
abundance: many; v_gene: TRBV4-2; d_gene: -; j_gene: TRBJ1-1; len: 17; CDR3aa: CASSQRAGGGIITEAFF; CDR3nt: TGTGCCAGCAGCCAACGAGCCGGAGGGGGTATCATAACTGAAGCTTTCTTT
abundance: -; v_gene: TRBV12-5; d_gene: -; j_gene: TRBJ1-1; len: 15; CDR3aa: CASGLVLAANTDAFF; CDR3nt: TGTGCTAGTGGTTTGGTATTGGCAGCTAACACTGACGCTTTCTTT
abundance: many; v_gene: TRBV12-3/TRBV12-4; d_gene: TRBD1; j_gene: TRBJ1-1; len: 15; CDR3aa: CASSEPGQGVMEAFF; CDR3nt: TGTGCCAGCAGTGAACCGGGACAGGGCGTAATGGAAGCTTTCTTT
abundance: many; v_gene: TRBV10-3; d_gene: TRBD1; j_gene: TRBJ1-1; len: 15; CDR3aa: CAISVQGGTSTEAFF; CDR3nt: TGTGCCATCAGTGTTCAGGGGGGAACCAGCACTGAAGCTTTCTTT
abundance: many; v_gene: TRBV27; d_gene: TRBD1; j_gene: TRBJ2-7; len: 14; CDR3aa: CASNRAGGRGEQYF; CDR3nt: TGTGCCTCCAACCGGGCAGGGGGCAGGGGGGAGCAGTACTTC
abundance: many; v_gene: TRBV12-3/TRBV12-4; d_gene: -; j_gene: TRBJ2-7; len: 14; CDR3aa: CASSLQGRWVEQYF; CDR3nt: TGTGCCAGCAGTTTGCAGGGGCGTTGGGTGGAGCAGTACTTC
abundance: many; v_gene: TRBV5-5; d_gene: TRBD2; j_gene: TRBJ2-3; len: 14; CDR3aa: CASSRGGDTDTQYF; CDR3nt: TGTGCCAGCAGTCGGGGGGGGGACACAGATACGCAGTATTTT
abundance: many; v_gene: TRBV12-3/TRBV12-4; d_gene: TRBD2; j_gene: TRBJ2-1; len: 16; CDR3aa: CASRASGRSSYNEQFF; CDR3nt: TGTGCCAGCAGAGCTAGCGGCAGAAGCTCCTACAATGAGCAGTTCTTC
abundance: many; v_gene: TRBV20-1; d_gene: -; j_gene: TRBJ2-1; len: 14; CDR3aa: CSARDLLVPSEQFF; CDR3nt: TGCAGTGCTAGAGATCTCCTAGTACCATCTGAGCAGTTCTTC
abundance: many; v_gene: TRBV7-9; d_gene: -; j_gene: TRBJ2-1; len: 15; CDR3aa: CASSLSRPGGNEQFF; CDR3nt: TGTGCCAGCAGCTTAAGTCGGCCCGGGGGCAATGAGCAGTTCTTC
abundance: many; v_gene: TRBV14; d_gene: TRBD1; j_gene: TRBJ1-1; len: 14; CDR3aa: CASSHTGGVTEAFF; CDR3nt: TGTGCCAGCAGCCATACAGGGGGAGTTACTGAAGCTTTCTTT
abundance: -; v_gene: TRBV25-1; d_gene: -; j_gene: TRBJ2-3; len: 14; CDR3aa: CTSSEFGLIDTQYF; CDR3nt: TGTACCAGCAGTGAATTCGGTCTGATAGATACGCAGTATTTT
abundance: many; v_gene: TRBV6-5; d_gene: -; j_gene: TRBJ2-1; len: 16; CDR3aa: CASSYSTGLPGNEQFF; CDR3nt: TGTGCCAGCAGTTACTCAACGGGACTCCCCGGGAATGAGCAGTTCTTC
abundance: many; v_gene: TRBV5-1; d_gene: -; j_gene: TRBJ2-7; len: 16; CDR3aa: CASSRPNETVTYEQYF; CDR3nt: TGCGCCAGCAGCCGTCCAAATGAGACAGTGACCTACGAGCAGTACTTC
abundance: -; v_gene: TRBV7-3; d_gene: TRBD1; j_gene: TRBJ1-1; len: 14; CDR3aa: CASSPGQGHTEAFF; CDR3nt: TGTGCCAGCAGCCCTGGACAGGGGCACACTGAAGCTTTCTTT
abundance: many; v_gene: TRBV7-9; d_gene: -; j_gene: TRBJ1-1; len: 16; CDR3aa: CASSFGVRGFGTEAFF; CDR3nt: TGTGCCAGCAGCTTTGGCGTTCGCGGGTTCGGCACTGAAGCTTTCTTT
abundance: many; v_gene: TRBV29-1; d_gene: TRBD1; j_gene: TRBJ2-7; len: 14; CDR3aa: CSVEVRDRVYEQYF; CDR3nt: TGCAGCGTTGAAGTCCGGGACAGGGTTTACGAGCAGTACTTC
abundance: many; v_gene: TRBV3-1; d_gene: -; j_gene: TRBJ2-1; len: 16; CDR3aa: CASSRLADGSYNEQFF; CDR3nt: TGTGCCAGCAGCCGCTTAGCGGACGGCTCCTACAATGAGCAGTTCTTC
abundance: many; v_gene: TRBV7-8; d_gene: -; j_gene: TRBJ1-5; len: 14; CDR3aa: CASSSGASNQPQHF; CDR3nt: TGTGCCAGCAGCTCCGGGGCGAGCAATCAGCCCCAGCATTTT
abundance: many; v_gene: TRBV30; d_gene: -; j_gene: TRBJ1-1; len: 13; CDR3aa: CAWRTASGTEAFF; CDR3nt: TGTGCCTGGAGAACTGCGTCCGGAACTGAAGCTTTCTTT
abundance: many; v_gene: TRBV7-8; d_gene: -; j_gene: TRBJ2-1; len: 14; CDR3aa: CASSLGDRYNEQFF; CDR3nt: TGTGCCAGCAGCTTAGGCGACAGGTACAATGAGCAGTTCTTC
abundance: many; v_gene: TRBV7-2; d_gene: -; j_gene: TRBJ1-4; len: 13; CDR3aa: CASSPARSEKLFF; CDR3nt: TGTGCCAGCAGCCCGGCGCGTAGTGAAAAACTGTTTTTT
abundance: many; v_gene: TRBV10-2; d_gene: TRBD1; j_gene: TRBJ1-2; len: 15; CDR3aa: CASRLGTGGVYGYTF; CDR3nt: TGCGCCAGCCGCCTCGGGACAGGAGGCGTCTATGGCTACACCTTC
abundance: many; v_gene: TRBV20-1; d_gene: -; j_gene: TRBJ1-2; len: 13; CDR3aa: CSASPGANYGYTF; CDR3nt: TGCAGTGCTAGTCCCGGGGCTAACTATGGCTACACCTTC
abundance: many; v_gene: TRBV5-1; d_gene: TRBD1; j_gene: TRBJ1-6; len: 16; CDR3aa: CASSSTGGNYNSPLHF; CDR3nt: TGCGCCAGCAGCTCTACAGGGGGCAATTATAATTCACCCCTCCACTTT
abundance: many; v_gene: TRBV6-1; d_gene: -; j_gene: TRBJ1-1; len: 13; CDR3aa: CASQRGQVTEAFF; CDR3nt: TGTGCCAGCCAGCGGGGGCAGGTCACTGAAGCTTTCTTT
abundance: many; v_gene: TRBV20-1; d_gene: TRBD2; j_gene: TRBJ2-2; len: 13; CDR3aa: CSVTSGTAGELFF; CDR3nt: TGCAGTGTTACTAGCGGGACCGCCGGGGAGCTGTTTTTT
abundance: many; v_gene: TRBV6-2/TRBV6-3; d_gene: -; j_gene: TRBJ2-1; len: 13; CDR3aa: CASSFLQNNEQFF; CDR3nt: TGTGCCAGCAGTTTTTTACAGAACAATGAGCAGTTCTTC